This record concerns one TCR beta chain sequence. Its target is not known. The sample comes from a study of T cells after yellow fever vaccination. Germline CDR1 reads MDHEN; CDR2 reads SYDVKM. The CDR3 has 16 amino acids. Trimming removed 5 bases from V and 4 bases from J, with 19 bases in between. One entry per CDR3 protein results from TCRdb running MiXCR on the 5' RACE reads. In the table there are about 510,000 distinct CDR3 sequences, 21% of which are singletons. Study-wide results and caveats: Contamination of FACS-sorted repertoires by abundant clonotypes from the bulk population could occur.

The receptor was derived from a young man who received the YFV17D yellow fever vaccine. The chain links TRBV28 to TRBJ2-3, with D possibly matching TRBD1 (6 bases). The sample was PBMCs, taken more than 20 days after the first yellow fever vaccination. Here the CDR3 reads CASSLQGTRAADTQYF. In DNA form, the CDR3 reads TGTGCCAGCAGTCTACAGGGAACGAGGGCGGCAGATACGCAGTATTTT. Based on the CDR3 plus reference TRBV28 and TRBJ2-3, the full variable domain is DVKVTQSSRYLVKRTGEKVFLECVQDMDHENMFWYRQDPGLGLRLIYFSYDVKMKEKGDIPEGYSVSREKKERFSLILESASTNQTSMYLCASSLQGTRAADTQYFGPGTRLTVL.